The 5 T cell receptor beta chains given below trace back to one sample, sequenced in a study of Graves' ophthalmopathy and Graves' hyperthyroidism. From RNA, the CDR3 regions of TCR beta chains were amplified and sequenced. A first-round RT-PCR used HTBI primers, followed by a second-round multiplex PCR. TCRdb fed the multiplex PCR reads into MiXCR, producing one record per CDR3 protein. In the table there are about 700,000 distinct CDR3 sequences, about 41% of which are singletons. The sequencing input was peripheral blood. Receptors were obtained from an adult man with Graves' ophthalmopathy.

The chain combines TRBV7-9 with TRBJ2-7; 12 positions match TRBD2. CDR3 size: 18 residues. J lost 1 base, V lost 3 bases, and 10 bases had no gene match. Germline assignment: CDR1 SEHNR and CDR2 FQNEAQ (reference sequence). The DNA for the CDR3 is TGTGCCAGCAGCTTGAGGCGACTAGCGGGGGACCGATCCTACGAGCAGTACTTC. Protein product: CASSLRRLAGDRSYEQYF.

This clonotype was seen ten or more times. This chain joins TRBV19 and TRBJ2-7; D uncertain. The germline CDR1 and CDR2 sequences are LNHDA and SQIVND (reference sequence). Trimming removed 9 bases at V and 3 bases at J, with 15 bases between. The CDR3 totals 13 residues. CDR3 DNA: TGTGCCAGCTCCTCGGGCAGTATCTACGAGCAGTACTTC. Its translation: CASSSGSIYEQYF.

V usage is TRBV2 and J usage is TRBJ2-1, with D possibly TRBD2 on 6 matching bases. The V end was cut by 3 bases, the J end by 5 bases, with 14 bases between. This CDR3 region has 15 residues. The germline V gene encodes CDR1 SNHLY and CDR2 FYNNEI. Written as DNA, the CDR3 is TGTGCCAGCAGTGAGGTTCTAGCGAGAGACAATGAGCAGTTCTTC. This gives the protein CASSEVLARDNEQFF.

The chain's CDR3 is CASSYGSRGGGNEQFF. The CDR3 nucleotides read TGCGCCAGCAGCTACGGTAGCAGGGGAGGCGGAAATGAGCAGTTCTTC. V gene TRBV5-1 combines with J gene TRBJ2-1; either TRBD1 or TRBD2 may supply D (6 bases each). This CDR3 has 16 residues. The ends were cut back, 3 bases at V and 7 bases at J, with 20 bases in the middle. CDR1 is SGHRS and CDR2 is YFSETQ in the germline V gene.

The gene calls are TRBV29-1 and TRBJ1-5, with D tentatively TRBD1 (5 bases). The V end lost 6 bases, the J end lost 6 bases, and 18 bases lay between the germline ends. The CDR3 runs to 14 residues. Germline CDR1 reads SQVTM; CDR2 reads ANQGSEA. The CDR3 DNA reads as TGCAGCGTCGCTGGGGGGGAGGTTGGTCAGCCCCAGCATTTT. It encodes CSVAGGEVGQPQHF.